One and the same sample provided the 9 T cell receptor beta chains below, sequenced in a study of T-cell memory formation after mild COVID-19. TCRdb processed the 5' RACE reads anew with MiXCR; each CDR3 protein has one entry. The sample lists roughly 300,000 distinct CDR3 sequences, 16% occurring once. The sequenced sample consisted of PBMCs or a T cell subset sorted from them (not recorded which). All receptors derive from a man between 18 and 35 years old who had mild COVID-19 (a few samples of this study predate the infection). Cell type and time point are not known.

The chain carries TRBV9 and TRBJ2-1; TRBD1 might be the D (6 bases). CDR3 length: 15 amino acids. The V gene's germline CDR1 is SGDLS and CDR2 YYNGEE. V lost 0 bases to trimming and J lost 2 bases, with 9 bases between them. The CDR3 nucleotides read TGTGCCAGCAGCGTAGACAGGACAGCCTACAATGAGCAGTTCTTC. It encodes CASSVDRTAYNEQFF.

In this sample, this clonotype turned up a few times. J is TRBJ2-7 and V is TRBV3-1; 7 bases fit TRBD1. CDR3 length: 14 amino acids. Germline CDR1 is LGHDT and CDR2 is YNNKEL (reference sequence). V shed 4 bases, J shed 0 bases, and the junction held 3 bases outside the gene matches. Here the CDR3 DNA reads TGTGCCAGCAGCCCCGGGACAGTCTCCTACGAGCAGTACTTC. Its translation is CASSPGTVSYEQYF.

There are many counts of this clonotype. The chain combines TRBV15 with TRBJ2-5; 7 nucleotides line up with TRBD1. Germline assignment: CDR1 LNHNV and CDR2 YYDKDF (reference sequence). V was clipped by 0 bases and J by 2 bases; unmatched bases: 0. The CDR3 length is 14 residues. CDR3 nucleotide sequence: TGTGCCACCAGCAGAGACAGGGGGCAAGAGACCCAGTACTTC. Protein: CATSRDRGQETQYF.

This chain uses TRBV29-1 with TRBJ2-5; D is perhaps TRBD1 (6 bases). This CDR3 region has 13 residues. V lost 3 bases and J 5 bases, leaving 13 bases between the germline ends. The germline V gene encodes CDR1 SQVTM and CDR2 ANQGSEA. CDR3 sequence (DNA): TGCAGCGTTGATGGCAGGGGCGGGGAGACCCAGTACTTC. Translation gives CSVDGRGGETQYF.

This clonotype was seen a few times. This chain links TRBV19 with TRBJ1-2; D possibly corresponds to TRBD1 (5 bases). This CDR3 spans 16 amino acids. Between the trimmed V and J ends, which lost 10 bases and 3 bases, there was a span of 24 bases. The germline CDR1 and CDR2 sequences are LNHDA and SQIVND (reference sequence). The CDR3 here is CATFPSGTADHYGYTF. The CDR3 DNA sequence: TGTGCCACCTTCCCGTCCGGGACGGCCGACCACTATGGCTACACCTTC.

The V call is TRBV5-1, the J call TRBJ1-3; TRBD1 matches 7 bases. The V and J ends lost 0 bases and 2 bases, in that order; junction bases with no gene match: 2. Per the germline V gene, CDR1 is SGHRS and CDR2 is YFSETQ. The length of the CDR3 is 15 residues. CDR3 loop: CASSLVGQAGNTIYF. The CDR3 DNA reads as TGCGCCAGCAGCTTGGTCGGACAGGCTGGAAACACCATATATTTT.

This clonotype was detected a few times. The J gene is TRBJ1-6, the V gene TRBV9, with TRBD1 matching 12 bases. Germline V gene sequence: CDR1 SGDLS, CDR2 YYNGEE. V dropped 0 bases and J dropped 9; count of bases not matched to a gene: 1. This CDR3 is built from 15 residues. CDR3 region: CASSVEGQGASPLHF. In DNA form, the CDR3 reads TGTGCCAGCAGCGTAGAGGGACAGGGGGCTTCACCCCTCCACTTT. The variable domain in full, completed from reference TRBV9 and TRBJ1-6, reads DSGVTQTPKHLITATGQRVTLRCSPRSGDLSVYWYQQSLDQGLQFLIQYYNGEERAKGNILERFSAQQFPDLHSELNLSSLELGDSALYFCASSVEGQGASPLHFGNGTRLTVT.

This clonotype was counted only a few times. The chain recombines TRBV5-1 with TRBJ1-4; D perhaps matches TRBD1 (6 bases). Germline-derived CDR1 and CDR2 are SGHRS and YFSETQ. The CDR3 loop spans 14 amino acids. V lost 4 bases to trimming and J lost 6 bases, with 13 bases between them. This chain's CDR3 is CASSPTGFHEKLFF. The CDR3 nucleotides read TGCGCCAGCAGCCCGACAGGATTTCATGAAAAACTGTTTTTT.

This chain links TRBV12-3 or TRBV12-4 with TRBJ1-5; TRBD1 is a possible D gene (6 bases). This CDR3 comprises 13 residues. V gave up 5 bases and J gave up 7 bases, with 12 bases separating them. The CDR3 reads CASSITGIQPQHF. The CDR3 DNA sequence: TGTGCCAGCAGTATAACAGGGATCCAGCCCCAGCATTTT.